This TCR beta chain appears in the sequencing data of a study of human T cells and chemical hapten exposure. About the research overall: Researchers reported sensitizing an approximately 2 cm by approximately 2 cm upper inner arm skin site with 2% DPC. Weekly scalp doses of diphenylcyclopropenone were given to patients during the approximately 25-week study.

As for time point: patch test 2, 6 weeks after DPC sensitization. Treatment specified: therapeutic diphenylcyclopropenone sensitization with weekly scalp DPC. Whole-study findings and limits: Given that the donors had alopecia, their immune response may differ from that seen in healthy people. Significantly more large CDR3 similarity clusters arose among expanded TCRs than among controls.

This clonotype has at least ten counts. Its matching antigen is unknown. TCRdb re-called the RACE reads through MiXCR, storing one row per CDR3 protein. Among about 40,000 distinct CDR3 sequences listed, 3.3% were seen once. Trimming cost V 1 base and J 0 bases, with 10 bases left between them. The CDR3 has 14 residues. Germline V lookup: CDR1 DFQATT, CDR2 SNEGSKA (reference sequence). This chain connects TRBV20-1 to TRBJ2-7, with D possibly matching TRBD2 (6 bases). Here the sequenced sample was whole blood, taken in connection with sensitization to the hapten diphenylcyclopropenone (DPC). This sequence originates from a man aged 40-49 years with alopecia areata. Some clones in this sample may be carry-over from other donors' samples. CDR3 DNA: TGCAGTGCTAGAGGGGAGGAGAGCTCCTACGAGCAGTACTTC. It encodes CSARGEESSYEQYF.